This paragraph reports one T cell receptor (beta chain). The target antigen is unknown. TCR beta from blood CD8+ and CD4+ T cells was sequenced. Relapsing-remitting disease, either stable or active, was present in the multiple sclerosis controls, who were treatment-naive patients. Random-hexamer reverse transcription was applied to about 0.5 to 1 ug RNA. Across 54 Vbeta and 13 Jbeta, immunoSEQ multiplex PCR amplified TCR beta CDR3. TCRdb reprocessed the immunoSEQ multiplex PCR reads with MiXCR, giving one entry per CDR3 protein. The sample lists 400,000 or so distinct CDR3 sequences, 75% to 90% occurring once. The trim removed 2 bases at V and 5 bases at J, leaving 8 bases unmatched. This CDR3 spans 15 amino acids. CDR1 is SGHRS, CDR2 YFSETQ, per germline. This entry comes from a study of CD8 T cells in Susac syndrome. Findings of the study overall: The study acknowledged a relatively small number of individuals in its TCR sequencing and HLA analysis.

This TCR was sampled from a human donor with multiple sclerosis. The rearrangement joins TRBV5-1 to TRBJ2-7; 9 bases are shared with TRBD1. Material for sequencing was CD8+ T cells from PBMCs. The CDR3 reads CASSFHRGPYHEQYF. The CDR3 DNA is TGCGCCAGCAGCTTCCACAGGGGGCCCTACCACGAGCAGTACTTC.